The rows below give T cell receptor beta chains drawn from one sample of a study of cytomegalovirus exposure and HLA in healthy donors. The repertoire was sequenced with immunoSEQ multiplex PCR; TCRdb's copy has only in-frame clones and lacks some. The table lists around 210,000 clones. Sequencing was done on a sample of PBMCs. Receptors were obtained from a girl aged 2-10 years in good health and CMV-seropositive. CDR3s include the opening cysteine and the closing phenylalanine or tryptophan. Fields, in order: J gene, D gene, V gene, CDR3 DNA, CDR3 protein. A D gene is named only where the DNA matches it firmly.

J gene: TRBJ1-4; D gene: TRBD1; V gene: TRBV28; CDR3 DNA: TGTGCCAGCACCCCTCCCGGACAGGGCGATGAAAAACTGTTTTTT; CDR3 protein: CASTPPGQGDEKLFF
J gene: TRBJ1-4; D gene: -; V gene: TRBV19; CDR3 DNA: TGTGCCAGTAGTATGACAGTTAATGAAAAACTGTTTTTT; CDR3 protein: CASSMTVNEKLFF
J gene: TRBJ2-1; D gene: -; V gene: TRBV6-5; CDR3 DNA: TGTGCCAGCAGAGGGACTTACAATTCCTACAATGAGCAGTTCTTC; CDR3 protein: CASRGTYNSYNEQFF
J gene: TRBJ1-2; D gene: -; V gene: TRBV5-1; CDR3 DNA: TGCGCCAGCAGCTTAACGGGAGACTCTAACTATGGCTACACCTTC; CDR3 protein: CASSLTGDSNYGYTF
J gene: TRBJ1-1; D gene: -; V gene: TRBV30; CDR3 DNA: TGTGCCTGGACCATCCCCGGGGGTTGGACTGAAGCTTTCTTT; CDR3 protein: CAWTIPGGWTEAFF
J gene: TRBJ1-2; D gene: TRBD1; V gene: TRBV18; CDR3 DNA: TGTGCCAGCACGGAGGGACAGGTTTTGGCTGGCTACACCTTC; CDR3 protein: CASTEGQVLAGYTF
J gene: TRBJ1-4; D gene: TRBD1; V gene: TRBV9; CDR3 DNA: TGTGCCAGCAGTCCTCAGGGGGCTACTAATGAAAAACTGTTTTTT; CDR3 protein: CASSPQGATNEKLFF
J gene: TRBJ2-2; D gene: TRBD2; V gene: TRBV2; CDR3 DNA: TGTGCCAGCAGGCCCGGGGGGACGAACACCGGGGAGCTGTTTTTT; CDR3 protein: CASRPGGTNTGELFF
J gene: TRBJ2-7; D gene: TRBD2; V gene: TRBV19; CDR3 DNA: TGTGCCAGTAGTTCCCTAGCGGTTCCCTACGAGCAGTACTTC; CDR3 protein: CASSSLAVPYEQYF
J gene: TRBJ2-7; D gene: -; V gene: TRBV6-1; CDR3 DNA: TGTGCCAGCAGTGATTGGCGGTCCTACGAGCAGTACTTC; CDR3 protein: CASSDWRSYEQYF
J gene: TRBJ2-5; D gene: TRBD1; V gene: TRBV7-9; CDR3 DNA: TGTGCCAGCAGTCGGCAGGGGGTAGAGACCCAGTACTTC; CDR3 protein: CASSRQGVETQYF
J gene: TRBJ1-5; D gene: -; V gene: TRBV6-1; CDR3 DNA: TGTGCCAGCAGTGAAGCCCAGAGGAATCAGCCCCAGCATTTT; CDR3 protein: CASSEAQRNQPQHF
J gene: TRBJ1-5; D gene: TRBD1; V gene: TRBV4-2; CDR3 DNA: TGTGCCAGCAGCCAAAAGTGGGGACAGGGCCTTGATCAGCCCCAGCATTTT; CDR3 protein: CASSQKWGQGLDQPQHF
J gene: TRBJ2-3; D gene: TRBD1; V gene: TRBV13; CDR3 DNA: TGTGCCAGCAGCCTCGTACAGGGGTGGCGAGCGGATACGCAGTATTTT; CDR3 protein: CASSLVQGWRADTQYF
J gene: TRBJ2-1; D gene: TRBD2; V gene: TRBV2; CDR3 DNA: TGTGCCAGCAGAAGCCCGGGACTAGGACCGGCCTGGGCCTACAATGAGCAGTTCTTC; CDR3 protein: CASRSPGLGPAWAYNEQFF
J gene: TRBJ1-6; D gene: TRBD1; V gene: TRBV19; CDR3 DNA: TGTGCCAGCACCCCCGGACAGGTCTATAATTCACCCCTCCACTTT; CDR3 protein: CASTPGQVYNSPLHF
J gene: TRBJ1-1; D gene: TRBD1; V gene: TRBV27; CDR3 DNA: TGTGCCAGCAGCCGACTTCCCGGGACAGCTAACACTGAAGCTTTCTTT; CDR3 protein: CASSRLPGTANTEAFF
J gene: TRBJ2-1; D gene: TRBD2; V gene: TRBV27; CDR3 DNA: TGTGCCAGCAGTTTATCGGTCGGGGGGGGAGGGCATGAGCAGTTCTTC; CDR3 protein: CASSLSVGGGGHEQFF
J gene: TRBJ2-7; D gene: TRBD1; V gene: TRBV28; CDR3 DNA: TGTGCCAGCAAGAAGGACAGGGGGCTTTACTACGAGCAGTACTTC; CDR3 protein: CASKKDRGLYYEQYF
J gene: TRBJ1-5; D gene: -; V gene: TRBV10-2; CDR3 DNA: TGCGCCAGCAGTGTCGGCAGGGGAAATATGGGCAATCAGCCCCAGCATTTT; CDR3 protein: CASSVGRGNMGNQPQHF
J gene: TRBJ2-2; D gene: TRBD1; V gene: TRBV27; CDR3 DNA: TGTGCCAGCAGTCCAGGACAGGGGACCGGGGAGCTGTTTTTT; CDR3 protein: CASSPGQGTGELFF
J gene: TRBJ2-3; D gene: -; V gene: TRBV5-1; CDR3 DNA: TGCGCCAGCAGCTTGCCCCTAGCGACCGGAGGGGATACGCAGTATTTT; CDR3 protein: CASSLPLATGGDTQYF
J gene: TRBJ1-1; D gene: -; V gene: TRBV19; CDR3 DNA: TGTGCCAGTAGGGCCCAGGCTAACACTGAAGCTTTCTTT; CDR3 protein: CASRAQANTEAFF
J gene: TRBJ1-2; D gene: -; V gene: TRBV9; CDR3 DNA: TGTGCCAGCAGCGTGAGACAGGATCTTAACTATGGCTACACCTTC; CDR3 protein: CASSVRQDLNYGYTF
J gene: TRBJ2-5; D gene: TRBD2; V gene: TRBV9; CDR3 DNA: TGTGCCAGCAGCGAGCGGGGCCAAGAGACCCAGTACTTC; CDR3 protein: CASSERGQETQYF
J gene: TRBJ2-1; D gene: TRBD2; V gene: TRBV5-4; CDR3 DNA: TGTGCCAGCAGCTTGGATCTAGCGGGAGCTCGGGAGCAGTTCTTC; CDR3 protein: CASSLDLAGAREQFF
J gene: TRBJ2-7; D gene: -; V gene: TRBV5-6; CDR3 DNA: TGTGCCAGCAGCCCAGACATGGGGGGGGCCGATGAGCAGTACTTC; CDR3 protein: CASSPDMGGADEQYF
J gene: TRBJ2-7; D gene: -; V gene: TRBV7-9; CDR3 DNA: TGTGCCAGCAGCCGACAGACAGCAGCGAACTACATCTACGAGCAGTACTTC; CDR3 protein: CASSRQTAANYIYEQYF
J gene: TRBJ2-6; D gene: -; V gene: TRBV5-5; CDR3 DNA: TGTGCCAGCAGCTTCGGTAGCTCTGGGGCCAACGTCCTGACTTTC; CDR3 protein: CASSFGSSGANVLTF
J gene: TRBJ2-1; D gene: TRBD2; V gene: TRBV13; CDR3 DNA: TGTGCCAGCAGCCCAGAGGGCACTAGCGGACCAGACTCCTACAATGAGCAGTTCTTC; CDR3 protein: CASSPEGTSGPDSYNEQFF
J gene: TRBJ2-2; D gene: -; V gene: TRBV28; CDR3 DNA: TGTGCCAGCAGCGTGCTATCCACCGGGGAGCTGTTTTTT; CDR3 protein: CASSVLSTGELFF